This TCR beta chain is drawn from a study of shared clonotypes between healthy human individuals. Sequenced by immunoSEQ multiplex PCR; TCRdb stores in-frame clones only, minus some. Among 2 million to 3 million clones listed, roughly 93% were seen once. The CDR3 consists of 18 residues. With V trimmed by 2 bases and J by 7 bases, 14 bases remained unmatched. Germline lookup yields CDR1 WSHSY and CDR2 SAAADI. The J gene is TRBJ1-5, the V gene TRBV10-2; 10 bases map to TRBD1. The receptor was isolated from a man aged 18 to 30 in good health. Some clones in this sample may be carry-over from other donors' samples. Sequencing input: naive CD4+ T cells from PBMCs. Subset of the sample: CD45RA+ positively selected. DNA of the CDR3: TGCGCCAGCAGTGAGCCGACAGGGGGCAGTCCTTTGAGCCAGCCCCAGCATTTT. Amino acids: CASSEPTGGSPLSQPQHF.